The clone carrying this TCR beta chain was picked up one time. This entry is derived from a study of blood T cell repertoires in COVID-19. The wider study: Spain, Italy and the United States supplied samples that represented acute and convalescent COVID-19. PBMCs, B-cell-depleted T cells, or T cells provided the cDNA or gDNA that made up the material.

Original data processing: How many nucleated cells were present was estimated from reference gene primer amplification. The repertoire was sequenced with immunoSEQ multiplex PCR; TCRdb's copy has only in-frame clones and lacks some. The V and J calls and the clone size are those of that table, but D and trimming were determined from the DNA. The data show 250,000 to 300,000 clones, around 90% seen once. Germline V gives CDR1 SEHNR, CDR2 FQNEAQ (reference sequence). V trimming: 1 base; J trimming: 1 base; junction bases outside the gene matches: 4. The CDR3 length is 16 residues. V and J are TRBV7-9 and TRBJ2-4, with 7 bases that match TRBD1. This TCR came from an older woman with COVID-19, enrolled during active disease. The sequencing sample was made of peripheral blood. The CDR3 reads CASSLGQGDAKNIQYF. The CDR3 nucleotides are TGTGCCAGCAGCTTAGGGCAGGGGGACGCCAAAAACATTCAGTACTTC.